What follows is one TCR beta chain and its context. Sequenced by immunoSEQ multiplex PCR; TCRdb stores in-frame clones only, minus some. The sample carries about 180,000 clones, about 84% recorded once. Losses at the gene ends were 4 bases for V and 10 bases for J; bases not matched to a gene: 7. This CDR3 spans 14 amino acids. Germline V CDR1 and CDR2: LNHDA, SQIVND (reference sequence). This sample is drawn from a study of blood T cell repertoires in COVID-19. Whole-study context: Sources were T cells, B-cell-depleted T cells, or PBMCs; the material itself was cDNA or gDNA.

The TCR originated in a human donor in a cohort sampled during active COVID-19. V and J are TRBV19 and TRBJ1-6; 7 positions agree with TRBD1. What was sequenced was peripheral blood. The DNA of the CDR3 is TGTGCCAGTAGTACACGACAGGGCCGGTCACCCCTCCACTTT. It codes for CASSTRQGRSPLHF.